This is a list of T cell receptor beta chains from one sample in a study of T cell repertoires in cytomegalovirus infection. Each CDR3 protein gets one entry after TCRdb re-called the reads with MiXCR. The table includes 200,000 to 300,000 distinct CDR3 sequences, approximately 13% detected once. Sequences were obtained from PBMCs. These receptors were obtained from a human donor in good health (CMV status not recorded). Some clones in this sample may be carry-over from other donors' samples. The CDR3 runs from the conserved cysteine through the conserved F or W. Fields, in order: CDR3 protein, CDR3 DNA, clone size, J gene, D gene, V gene. The D gene is left open where the match is weak. Some rows have no size entry. The others give once, few or many, or a class for an expanded clone.

CDR3aa: CASSQERSISGLHNEQFF
CDR3nt: TGTGCCAGCAGCCAAGAAAGAAGTATTAGTGGACTCCACAATGAGCAGTTCTTC
abundance: NA
j_gene: TRBJ2-1
d_gene: NA
v_gene: TRBV14

CDR3aa: CASSIGGNTGELFF
CDR3nt: TGTGCCAGTAGTATAGGGGGAAACACCGGGGAGCTGTTTTTT
abundance: many
j_gene: TRBJ2-2
d_gene: NA
v_gene: TRBV19

CDR3aa: CAWTGTSSYNEQFF
CDR3nt: TGTGCCTGGACCGGGACTAGCTCCTACAATGAGCAGTTCTTC
abundance: NA
j_gene: TRBJ2-1
d_gene: TRBD2
v_gene: TRBV30

CDR3aa: CASSRTSGSNEQFF
CDR3nt: TGTGCCAGCAGTCGGACTAGCGGGAGCAATGAGCAGTTCTTC
abundance: few
j_gene: TRBJ2-1
d_gene: TRBD2
v_gene: TRBV6-4

CDR3aa: CASSQPTDTQYF
CDR3nt: TGTGCCAGCAGCCAGCCCACAGATACGCAGTATTTT
abundance: NA
j_gene: TRBJ2-3
d_gene: NA
v_gene: TRBV5-4

CDR3aa: CSARQGARTDTQYF
CDR3nt: TGCAGTGCTAGGCAGGGGGCGCGGACAGATACGCAGTATTTT
abundance: few
j_gene: TRBJ2-3
d_gene: TRBD1
v_gene: TRBV20-1

CDR3aa: CAWSVISGGASTNTEAFF
CDR3nt: TGTGCCTGGAGTGTTATCTCGGGGGGGGCCTCAACGAACACTGAAGCTTTCTTT
abundance: NA
j_gene: TRBJ1-1
d_gene: NA
v_gene: TRBV30

CDR3aa: CASSDQGRGEKLFF
CDR3nt: TGTGCCAGCAGTGACCAGGGCCGAGGGGAAAAACTGTTTTTT
abundance: few
j_gene: TRBJ1-4
d_gene: NA
v_gene: TRBV6-1

CDR3aa: CSALIQGARNTEAFF
CDR3nt: TGCAGCGCTCTGATACAGGGGGCTAGGAACACTGAAGCTTTCTTT
abundance: few
j_gene: TRBJ1-1
d_gene: TRBD1
v_gene: TRBV29-1

CDR3aa: CAISEQGYGYTF
CDR3nt: TGTGCCATCAGTGAGCAGGGCTATGGCTACACCTTC
abundance: NA
j_gene: TRBJ1-2
d_gene: NA
v_gene: TRBV10-3